The source of this TCR beta chain is a study of shared clonotypes between healthy human individuals. Study in general: Every donor yielded three CD4 naive, three CD4 memory, two CD8 naive and one CD8 memory plate. Overall study findings and caveats: An effect of sequencing depth on clonotype sharing among donors was expected. Among several donors, about 5% of naive CD4 clonotypes were found in common.

In regard to this clone: Its antigen is as yet unknown.

The germline V gene has CDR1 ENHRY and CDR2 SYGVKD. This CDR3 has 14 residues. Trimming cost V 4 bases and J 0 bases; bases outside gene matches: 0. The assay was run at deep level. Method: immunoSEQ multiplex PCR; TCRdb's copy keeps in-frame clones and lacks some. The repertoire holds about 600,000 clones, with around 97% as singletons. The chain links TRBV10-3 to TRBJ2-7, with TRBD2 identical over 10 bases. Material for sequencing was naive CD4+ T cells sorted from blood. Subset reported: CD45RA+ positively selected. The sequence derives from a woman under 40 in good health. CDR3 DNA: TGTGCCATCAGTGGGACTAGCGGCTCCTACGAGCAGTACTTC. Its protein product is CAISGTSGSYEQYF.